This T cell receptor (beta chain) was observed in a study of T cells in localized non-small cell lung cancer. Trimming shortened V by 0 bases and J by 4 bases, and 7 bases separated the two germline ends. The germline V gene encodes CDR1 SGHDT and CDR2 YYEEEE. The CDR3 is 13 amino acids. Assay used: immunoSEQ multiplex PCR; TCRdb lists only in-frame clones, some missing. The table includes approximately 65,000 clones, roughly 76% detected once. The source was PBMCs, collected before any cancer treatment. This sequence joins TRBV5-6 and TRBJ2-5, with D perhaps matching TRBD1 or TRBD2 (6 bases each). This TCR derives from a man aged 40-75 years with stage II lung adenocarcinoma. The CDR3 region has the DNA TGTGCCAGCAGCTTGGCGGGGGCAGAGACCCAGTACTTC. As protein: CASSLAGAETQYF.